These 20 T cell receptor beta chains share one sample of origin, sequenced in a study of blood T cell repertoires in COVID-19. TCRdb's table, derived via immunoSEQ multiplex PCR, lists solely in-frame clones and lacks some. The table has approximately 290,000 clones, approximately 90% seen once. The sample consisted of peripheral blood. The receptors come from a man aged 18 to 30 with active or convalescent COVID-19.

The chain is built from TRBV5-6 and TRBJ1-6; 11 nucleotides agree with TRBD1. The length of the CDR3 is 15 residues. J lost 9 bases, V lost 5 bases, and 7 bases had no gene match. CDR1 and CDR2 (germline): SGHDT, YYEEEE. The CDR3 DNA reads as TGTGCCAGCAGGAAGGCCGGGACAGGGGGTTCACCCCTCCACTTT. Translation: CASRKAGTGGSPLHF.

This clone was picked up a small number of times. This chain uses TRBV20-1 with TRBJ2-7; the D gene is possibly TRBD2 (5 bases). V gave up 7 bases and J gave up 2 bases, with 9 bases separating them. The germline CDR1 and CDR2 sequences are DFQATT and SNEGSKA (reference sequence). The CDR3 consists of 11 residues. The CDR3, as DNA: TGCAGTGGAGCGGATACCTACGAGCAGTACTTC. This translates into CSGADTYEQYF.

The chain combines TRBV2 with TRBJ1-4; 8 bases are shared with TRBD1. CDR1 is SNHLY and CDR2 is FYNNEI in the germline V gene. This CDR3 spans 16 amino acids. Trimming cost V 6 bases and J 5 bases; bases outside gene matches: 11. For the CDR3, the DNA is TGTGCCAGCAGCGAAACGGGACAGGTTCGAAATGAAAAACTGTTTTTT. This encodes CASSETGQVRNEKLFF.

This clone was detected only once. This chain connects TRBV7-2 to TRBJ1-1; 8 bases line up with TRBD1. J gave up 1 base and V 4 bases, and 8 bases lay outside the gene matches. Germline CDR1 reads SGHTA; CDR2 reads FQGNSA. CDR3 length equals 16 residues. As DNA, the CDR3 is TGTGCCAGCAGCTCACCGTTACAGGGGGGGAACACTGAAGCTTTCTTT. It specifies CASSSPLQGGNTEAFF.

V usage is TRBV5-1 and J usage is TRBJ2-4; TRBD2 is a possible D gene (7 bases). Trimming left V 4 bases short and J 1 base short, with 18 bases between. Germline CDR1 SGHRS, CDR2 YFSETQ. The CDR3 covers 17 residues. The CDR3 DNA reads as TGCGCCAGCAGCGGGCTGCCAGGGGAGGGGGCCAAAAACATTCAGTACTTC. It specifies CASSGLPGEGAKNIQYF.

This clone came up a few times. This chain links TRBV6-1 with TRBJ2-7; 9 bases match TRBD1. In germline, CDR1 is MNHNS, CDR2 SASEGT. There are 16 residues in the CDR3. The V segment lost 0 bases and the J segment 5 bases; nucleotides outside the gene matches: 8. CDR3 protein: CASSEAPRTGANEQYF. The CDR3, as DNA: TGTGCCAGCAGTGAAGCCCCCCGGACAGGGGCTAACGAGCAGTACTTC.

The chain is built from TRBV15 and TRBJ1-2, with TRBD1 identical over 9 bases. J lost 8 bases, V lost 0 bases, and 10 bases had no gene match. The CDR3 is 16 residues long. Germline values: CDR1 LNHNV, CDR2 YYDKDF (reference sequence). This CDR3 reads CATSRDGSRDREGYTF. In nucleotides, the CDR3 is TGTGCCACCAGCAGAGATGGGTCCCGGGACAGGGAAGGCTACACCTTC.

The V gene is TRBV4-1, the J gene TRBJ2-3, with 9 nucleotides matching TRBD2. Trimming cost V 1 base and J 2 bases; bases outside gene matches: 10. Germline-derived CDR1 and CDR2 are MGHRA and YSYEKL. The CDR3 consists of 18 residues. CDR3 in DNA: TGCGCCAGCAGCCAAGGGACTAGCGTAGGAGAGTTCACAGATACGCAGTATTTT. This encodes CASSQGTSVGEFTDTQYF.

The rearrangement uses TRBV5-1 and TRBJ2-3; no reliable D call. V was cut by 4 bases and J by 2 bases, with 8 bases left in between. Germline CDR1 is SGHRS and CDR2 is YFSETQ. The CDR3 is made up of 13 amino acids. The chain's CDR3 is CASSRAYTDTQYF. The CDR3, as DNA: TGCGCCAGCAGCCGAGCGTACACAGATACGCAGTATTTT.

This clone showed up just once. CDR3 bases: TGTGCCAGCAGCCCCCCGAGTGATACGCAGTATTTT. The encoded protein is CASSPPSDTQYF. The chain uses TRBV4-2 and TRBJ2-3; D gene uncertain. Germline V gene lookup returns CDR1 LGHNA and CDR2 YNFKEQ. This CDR3 region has 12 residues. Between the trimmed V and J ends, which lost 4 bases and 6 bases, there was a span of 8 bases.

The chain has TRBV4-1 and TRBJ2-7; 9 bases fit TRBD1. The CDR3 extends over 18 amino acids. Germline-derived CDR1 and CDR2 are MGHRA and YSYEKL. V lost 5 bases and J lost 2; bases outside the gene matches: 16. CDR3 amino acids: CASSYRDRASKDPYEQYF. The CDR3 nucleotides are TGCGCCAGCAGCTACCGGGACAGGGCCTCTAAAGATCCCTACGAGCAGTACTTC.

The chain links TRBV6-2 or TRBV6-3 to TRBJ2-1; 7 nucleotides line up with TRBD1. Germline V lookup: CDR1 MNHEY, CDR2 SVGEGT. V lost 4 bases to trimming and J lost 8 bases; unmatched junction nucleotides: 8. The CDR3 sequence is 14 residues long. The CDR3 region is CASSWIETGHEQFF. In DNA form, the CDR3 reads TGTGCCAGCAGTTGGATAGAGACAGGGCATGAGCAGTTCTTC.

CDR3 sequence: CASSSRAVVSYEQYF. CDR3 DNA: TGTGCCAGCAGCTCTCGAGCGGTCGTCTCCTACGAGCAGTACTTC. The V gene is TRBV7-8, the J gene TRBJ2-7; the D gene is possibly TRBD2 (5 bases). Trimming left V 4 bases short and J 0 bases short, with 13 bases between. CDR1 and CDR2 (germline): SGHVS, FQNEAQ. The CDR3 has 15 residues.

The J gene is TRBJ2-5, the V gene TRBV6-6, with 7 bases aligning to TRBD1. The CDR3 is 15 amino acids. The V gene's germline CDR1 is MNHNY and CDR2 SVGAGI (reference sequence). J lost 4 bases, V lost 6 bases, and 11 bases had no gene match. CDR3: CASSLNRGNRETQYF. The CDR3 DNA follows: TGTGCCAGCAGCCTAAACAGGGGCAACCGAGAGACCCAGTACTTC.

This clone was observed a single time. The chain combines TRBV9 with TRBJ1-5; D unresolved. The V and J ends lost 3 bases and 6 bases respectively, with 7 bases between them. Germline V gives CDR1 SGDLS, CDR2 YYNGEE. The CDR3 runs to 12 residues. This chain's CDR3 is CASSDGVQPQHF. CDR3 sequence (DNA): TGTGCCAGCAGCGACGGGGTTCAGCCCCAGCATTTT.

This clone was seen a few times. The genes are TRBV5-8 and TRBJ1-5; D is perhaps TRBD1 (6 bases). Germline values: CDR1 SGHTS, CDR2 YDEGEE. The CDR3 runs 17 residues. The V gene lost 4 bases and the J gene lost 4 bases, with 21 bases spanning the gap. CDR3 in amino acids: CASSRPGGGPRNQPQHF. For the CDR3, the DNA is TGTGCCAGCAGCCGTCCTGGGGGGGGCCCTAGAAATCAGCCCCAGCATTTT. Full variable domain (missing parts from reference TRBV5-8 and TRBJ1-5): EAGVTQSPTHLIKTRGQQATLRCSPISGHTSVYWYQQALGLGLQFLLWYDEGEERNRGNFPPRFSGRQFPNYSSELNVNALELEDSALYLCASSRPGGGPRNQPQHFGDGTRLSIL.

This chain uses TRBV20-1 with TRBJ2-3; 8 bases match TRBD1. This CDR3 contains 12 residues. Trimming at V came to 3 bases and at J to 6 bases, leaving 2 bases not matched to a gene. Germline CDR1 is DFQATT and CDR2 is SNEGSKA (reference sequence). The CDR3 loop is CSASGDRDTQYF. The CDR3 DNA reads TGCAGTGCTAGTGGGGACAGGGATACGCAGTATTTT.

The gene calls are TRBV10-1 and TRBJ2-3; perhaps TRBD1 as D (6 bases). The CDR3 has 14 amino acids. V lost 10 bases to trimming and J lost 0 bases, with 14 bases between them. Germline CDR1 and CDR2: WNHNN and SYGVQD (reference sequence). This chain's CDR3 is CATNGDTSTDTQYF. The CDR3 DNA sequence: TGCGCCACCAACGGGGACACCAGCACAGATACGCAGTATTTT.

The chain joins TRBV4-1 to TRBJ1-6; D not certain. V was trimmed by 1 base and J by 2 bases, leaving 9 bases between them. Germline loops: CDR1 MGHRA, CDR2 YSYEKL. The CDR3 length is 16 residues. The CDR3 is CASSQGRPTYNSPLHF. CDR3 bases: TGCGCCAGCAGCCAAGGGCGGCCGACCTATAATTCACCCCTCCACTTT.

The chain has TRBV30 and TRBJ1-3; possibly TRBD1 for D (5 bases). Germline V gene sequence: CDR1 GTSNPN, CDR2 SVGIG (reference sequence). There are 15 residues in the CDR3. V lost 0 bases and J 4 bases, leaving 13 bases between the germline ends. CDR3 bases: TGTGCCTGGAGTGTAAGGCGGGGGATCGGAAACACCATATATTTT. Its protein product is CAWSVRRGIGNTIYF.